These 32 T cell receptor beta chains were all obtained from the same sample, sequenced in a study of graft-versus-host responses after intestinal transplantation. These receptors are not linked to any known antigen. Some clones are missing from TCRdb's copy, which holds only in-frame ones; the method was immunoSEQ multiplex PCR. This table has 80,000 to 100,000 clones, around 92% appearing once. This specimen was unstimulated CD4+ T cells sorted from spleen or lymph node cells, taken before transplant. The receptors were sampled from a human donor who was the organ donor for an intestinal transplant.

Notes on this clone: The sample contains more than one DNA sequence encoding this CDR3. The genes are TRBV18 and TRBJ2-3; 10 nucleotides match TRBD1. This CDR3 contains 15 residues. In germline, CDR1 is KGHSH, CDR2 LQKENI. Germline trimming cut 3 bases from V and 0 bases from J; bases unmatched to any gene: 0. CDR3 DNA sequence: TGTGCCAGCTCACCGGGACAGGGGAGCACAGATACGCAGTATTTT. Translated: CASSPGQGSTDTQYF.

The chain uses TRBV28 and TRBJ1-5; D perhaps matches TRBD1 (5 bases). Germline-derived CDR1 and CDR2 are MDHEN and SYDVKM. V dropped 2 bases and J dropped 7 bases, with 6 bases sitting between them. The CDR3 is 12 amino acids. The CDR3 here is CASSLQGQPQHF. The DNA for the CDR3 is TGTGCCAGCAGTTTACAGGGACAGCCCCAGCATTTT. Based on the CDR3 plus reference TRBV28 and TRBJ1-5, the full variable domain is DVKVTQSSRYLVKRTGEKVFLECVQDMDHENMFWYRQDPGLGLRLIYFSYDVKMKEKGDIPEGYSVSREKKERFSLILESASTNQTSMYLCASSLQGQPQHFGDGTRLSIL.

The chain recombines TRBV4-3 with TRBJ2-1, with 9 nucleotides matching TRBD1. CDR1 is LGHNA, CDR2 YSLEER, per germline. This CDR3 contains 15 residues. The V gene end was trimmed by 4 bases and the J gene end by 8 bases; junction bases not matched to a gene: 9. The CDR3 is CASSRYRGLDDEQFF. DNA for the CDR3: TGCGCCAGCAGCCGTTACAGGGGGCTTGACGATGAGCAGTTCTTC.

The chain joins TRBV19 to TRBJ2-2, with 15 bases lining up with TRBD2. Germline CDR1 LNHDA, CDR2 SQIVND (reference sequence). Trimming took 8 bases from V and 6 from J; bases not matched to a gene: 10. The CDR3 consists of 17 residues. DNA for the CDR3: TGTGCCAGTCTCCCCCTTCGGACTAGCGGGGGGGCCGGGGAGCTGTTTTTT. Encoded protein: CASLPLRTSGGAGELFF.

V and J are TRBV11-2 and TRBJ1-1; D unresolved. The CDR3 consists of 14 residues. Deletions cut 0 bases from V and 4 bases from J, with 9 bases between. Germline assignment: CDR1 SGHAT and CDR2 FQNNGV. CDR3 loop: CASSLDWAATEAFF. For the CDR3, the DNA is TGTGCCAGCAGCTTAGATTGGGCAGCCACTGAAGCTTTCTTT.

The V and J genes are TRBV27 and TRBJ2-7; no reliable D call. This CDR3 region has 13 residues. CDR1 MNHEY and CDR2 SMNVEV come from the germline V gene (reference sequence). Trimming took off 4 bases at V and 1 base at J, with 8 bases between the two ends. The CDR3 is CASSSLASYEQYF. The CDR3 DNA reads as TGTGCCAGCAGTTCCCTCGCGTCCTACGAGCAGTACTTC.

The chain has TRBV4-2 and TRBJ1-3; maybe TRBD1 (6 bases). The V end was cut by 0 bases, the J end by 4 bases, with 13 bases between. CDR3 length equals 16 residues. Per germline, CDR1 LGHNA and CDR2 YNFKEQ. The CDR3 sequence is CASSQDLSGVGNTIYF. DNA for the CDR3: TGTGCCAGCAGCCAAGATCTGTCAGGGGTCGGAAACACCATATATTTT.

The rearrangement uses TRBV15 and TRBJ2-3, with TRBD1 as a possible D gene (6 bases). V shed 1 base and J shed 5 bases, with 16 bases lying between them. CDR1 and CDR2 (germline): LNHNV, YYDKDF (reference sequence). There are 16 residues in the CDR3. CDR3 sequence reads: CATSRAQGTPLDTQYF. In nucleotides, the CDR3 is TGTGCCACCAGCAGAGCCCAGGGGACCCCCTTAGATACGCAGTATTTT.

The chain recombines TRBV5-4 with TRBJ2-7; the D is unclear. Germline V gene lookup returns CDR1 SGHNT and CDR2 YYREEE (reference sequence). V lost 0 bases and J 3 bases, leaving 10 bases between the germline ends. The CDR3 consists of 14 residues. DNA of the CDR3: TGTGCCAGCAGCTTGGTTCCTAGTAGCTACGAGCAGTACTTC. Translation: CASSLVPSSYEQYF.

This sequence joins TRBV19 and TRBJ1-2; the D is unclear. The CDR3 runs 13 residues. Germline V gene lookup returns CDR1 LNHDA and CDR2 SQIVND (reference sequence). V dropped 5 bases and J dropped 4 bases, with 11 bases sitting between them. This CDR3 reads CASSLGEGYGYTF. The DNA of the CDR3 is TGTGCCAGTAGTCTTGGGGAGGGCTATGGCTACACCTTC.

V and J are TRBV23-1 and TRBJ1-2; possibly TRBD1 for D (6 bases). TRBV23-1 has ORF status, its function being uncertain. Trimming pared 4 bases from V and 2 bases from J, leaving 11 bases between. This CDR3 region has 14 residues. The CDR3: CASSRTVLNYGYTF. DNA of the CDR3: TGCGCCAGCAGTCGGACAGTGCTGAACTATGGCTACACCTTC.

The chain employs TRBV27 and TRBJ2-5, with 7 bases lining up with TRBD2. The V gene's germline CDR1 is MNHEY and CDR2 SMNVEV (reference sequence). V shed 6 bases, J shed 6 bases, and the junction held 10 bases outside the gene matches. The CDR3 loop spans 14 amino acids. The CDR3 DNA sequence: TGTGCCAGCAGAGCAGGGAGGGGCATAAAGACCCAGTACTTC. Encoded protein: CASRAGRGIKTQYF.

The rearrangement uses TRBV12-1 and TRBJ2-1; TRBD1, the D gene given by the table, was not confirmed from the DNA. TRBV12-1 is classified as a pseudogene. The CDR3 has 16 residues. This CDR3 reads CASSFGDRGAYNEQFF. The DNA for the CDR3 is TGTGCCAGCAGCTTTGGGGACAGGGGCGCCTACAATGAGCAGTTCTTC.

V usage is TRBV9 and J usage is TRBJ2-1, with 13 bases lining up with TRBD2. The germline CDR1 and CDR2 sequences are SGDLS and YYNGEE. With V trimmed by 4 bases and J by 4 bases, 8 bases remained unmatched. The CDR3 contains 17 residues. The CDR3 sequence: CASSWTSGGPLYNEQFF. The CDR3 DNA is TGTGCCAGCAGCTGGACTAGCGGGGGCCCCCTTTACAATGAGCAGTTCTTC. The full variable domain, rest sourced from reference TRBV9 and TRBJ2-1, is DSGVTQTPKHLITATGQRVTLRCSPRSGDLSVYWYQQSLDQGLQFLIQYYNGEERAKGNILERFSAQQFPDLHSELNLSSLELGDSALYFCASSWTSGGPLYNEQFFGPGTRLTVL.

V usage is TRBV7-2 and J usage is TRBJ2-3; D not certain. Deletions cut 5 bases from V and 6 bases from J, with 9 bases between. The germline gives CDR1 SGHTA, CDR2 FQGNSA. This CDR3 has 12 residues. CDR3 protein: CASSPPVDTQYF. CDR3 nucleotide sequence: TGTGCCAGCAGCCCCCCGGTGGATACGCAGTATTTT.

The gene calls are TRBV27 and TRBJ2-5, with 12 bases aligning to TRBD2. Unmatched junction bases numbered 1, after V lost 3 bases and J lost 2 bases. This CDR3 is 15 amino acids long. Germline CDR1 reads MNHEY; CDR2 reads SMNVEV (reference sequence). In nucleotides, the CDR3 is TGTGCCAGCAGTTTCCTAGCGGGGGGGCAAGAGACCCAGTACTTC. It translates to CASSFLAGGQETQYF.

The V gene is TRBV9, the J gene TRBJ2-1, with D possibly TRBD1 on 6 matching bases. CDR1 is SGDLS and CDR2 is YYNGEE in the germline V gene. V lost 8 bases and J 3 bases, leaving 15 bases between the germline ends. CDR3 length: 14 residues. CDR3: CARGRQGNYNEQFF. The CDR3 DNA follows: TGTGCCAGAGGGCGCCAGGGGAACTACAATGAGCAGTTCTTC.

The rearrangement links TRBV6-6 to TRBJ2-2, with unresolved D. The CDR3 has 15 amino acids. Germline V gene data show CDR1 as MNHNY and CDR2 as SVGAGI (reference sequence). Trimming cost V 6 bases and J 6 bases, with 17 bases left between them. The CDR3 DNA follows: TGTGCCAGCAGAGCCGGGTTCCCTTCTCCCGGGGAGCTGTTTTTT. Its protein is CASRAGFPSPGELFF.

The chain uses TRBV11-2 and TRBJ1-2; D uncertain. The CDR3 runs to 12 residues. CDR1 is SGHAT, CDR2 FQNNGV, per germline. Trimming left V 3 bases short and J 4 bases short, with 6 bases between. The CDR3 coding sequence is TGTGCCAGCAGCTTGGACTCCTATGGCTACACCTTC. It translates to CASSLDSYGYTF.

This rearrangement joins TRBV27 to TRBJ2-3, with a possible D match to TRBD2 (7 bases). There are 15 residues in the CDR3. V gave up 4 bases and J gave up 2 bases, with 13 bases separating them. Germline CDR1 and CDR2: MNHEY and SMNVEV (reference sequence). This chain's CDR3 is CASSSPRGLTDTQYF. In DNA form, the CDR3 reads TGTGCCAGCAGTTCCCCGCGGGGGCTCACAGATACGCAGTATTTT.

V usage is TRBV12-5 and J usage is TRBJ2-5; no clear D. V lost 1 base and J lost 7, with 16 bases in between. The germline V gene has CDR1 LGHNT and CDR2 FRNRAP. The length of the CDR3 is 15 residues. The CDR3 DNA reads as TGTGCTAGTGGTTTGGCGACAATAGTCCCCGGGACCCAGTACTTC. Translated, it gives CASGLATIVPGTQYF.

The chain joins TRBV5-1 to TRBJ1-1; tentative D call: TRBD1 (6 bases). The ends were cut back, 6 bases at V and 1 base at J, with 10 bases in the middle. CDR3 size: 13 residues. Looked up from germline, CDR1 is SGHRS and CDR2 is YFSETQ. CDR3 coding DNA: TGCGCCAGCACCTCGGACAGGAACACTGAAGCTTTCTTT. Protein: CASTSDRNTEAFF. Together with reference TRBV5-1 and TRBJ1-1, the CDR3 gives the full variable domain: KAGVTQTPRYLIKTRGQQVTLSCSPISGHRSVSWYQQTPGQGLQFLFEYFSETQRNKGNFPGRFSGRQFSNSRSEMNVSTLELGDSALYLCASTSDRNTEAFFGQGTRLTVV.

In this sample, this clone turned up once. This chain uses TRBV4-1 with TRBJ1-2; 7 bases are shared with TRBD1. Germline CDR1 is MGHRA and CDR2 is YSYEKL. This CDR3 is 15 amino acids long. V shed 5 bases, J shed 1 base, and the junction held 7 bases outside the gene matches. CDR3 DNA: TGCGCCAGCAGCTCCAGGGGACAGAATAACTATGGCTACACCTTC. Translated: CASSSRGQNNYGYTF.

V and J are TRBV7-8 and TRBJ1-1; the D gene is possibly TRBD1 (5 bases). V lost 1 base, J lost 1 base, and 19 bases lay in between. This CDR3 spans 18 amino acids. Germline values: CDR1 SGHVS, CDR2 FQNEAQ. The CDR3 DNA sequence: TGTGCCAGCAGCTTAGGCCTTATCGGCAGGGAGGGGAACACTGAAGCTTTCTTT. Encoded protein: CASSLGLIGREGNTEAFF.

The V call is TRBV6-5, the J call TRBJ2-6, with 9 bases identical to TRBD2. Germline CDR1 is MNHEY and CDR2 is SVGAGI. Trimming cost V 6 bases and J 10 bases; bases outside gene matches: 4. The CDR3 is made up of 13 amino acids. CDR3 in DNA: TGTGCCAGCAGGCGCGGGGGGGAAAACGTCCTGACTTTC. Protein: CASRRGGENVLTF.

This sequence joins TRBV2 and TRBJ1-2, with 8 positions matching TRBD1. The V gene's germline CDR1 is SNHLY and CDR2 FYNNEI. V shed 10 bases, J shed 2 bases, and the junction held 3 bases outside the gene matches. CDR3 length: 12 residues. This CDR3 is CAKRQGNYGYTF. The CDR3 nucleotides are TGTGCCAAGCGACAGGGGAACTATGGCTACACCTTC.

The chain recombines TRBV4-1 with TRBJ2-1, with TRBD2 identical over 9 bases. Germline lookup yields CDR1 MGHRA and CDR2 YSYEKL. With V trimmed by 1 base and J by 4 bases, 5 bases remained unmatched. The CDR3 has 16 residues. As DNA, the CDR3 is TGCGCCAGCAGCCAAGGTTTGACTAGCGGTTACAATGAGCAGTTCTTC. Protein: CASSQGLTSGYNEQFF.

V and J are TRBV6-5 and TRBJ2-2; the D is unclear. Germline V gene sequence: CDR1 MNHEY, CDR2 SVGAGI. The V end was cut by 5 bases, the J end by 4 bases, with 11 bases between. The CDR3 consists of 14 residues. DNA of the CDR3: TGTGCCAGCAGTGAAACGCGACTCACCGGGGAGCTGTTTTTT. Amino acid sequence: CASSETRLTGELFF.

This chain connects TRBV27 to TRBJ1-1; D remains unclear. This CDR3 spans 15 amino acids. The ends were cut back, 0 bases at V and 1 base at J, with 9 bases in the middle. Looked up from germline, CDR1 is MNHEY and CDR2 is SMNVEV (reference sequence). CDR3 sequence: CASSLSSGSNTEAFF. CDR3 in DNA: TGTGCCAGCAGTTTATCGTCGGGTTCGAACACTGAAGCTTTCTTT.

The chain links TRBV18 to TRBJ1-4, with no clear D. The CDR3 is 13 amino acids. V was clipped by 3 bases and J by 4 bases, with 6 bases between them. Germline CDR1 KGHSH, CDR2 LQKENI. The chain's CDR3 is CASSPTGNEKLFF. The CDR3 DNA reads TGTGCCAGCTCACCGACTGGTAATGAAAAACTGTTTTTT.

In nucleotides, the CDR3 is TGCACCAGCAGCCAACTGACTAGCGGGGGCCGCAGCTCCTACGAGCAGTACTTC. It translates to CTSSQLTSGGRSSYEQYF. V gene TRBV1 combines with J gene TRBJ2-7; the table's D call, TRBD2, has no DNA check behind it. TRBV1 is shown as a pseudogene. This CDR3 comprises 18 residues.

The CDR3 reads CASSLTHRNSPLHF. CDR3 coding DNA: TGTGCCAGCAGCTTAACCCACCGGAATTCACCCCTCCACTTT. The gene calls are TRBV7-9 and TRBJ1-6, with D hard to call. This CDR3 contains 14 residues. Germline-derived CDR1 and CDR2 are SEHNR and FQNEAQ (reference sequence). With 2 bases removed from V and 7 bases from J, the gap between germline ends came to 9 bases.